This T cell receptor beta chain comes out of a study of blood T cells in healthy people across ages (dated by TCRdb to the mid-2010s). With respect to the entire study: Template switching captured roughly one uniquely barcoded TCR beta cDNA molecule per two T cells in model experiments. The donors were divided into four age groups: young (average approximately 17 years), middle-aged (over 35), aged (roughly 66) and long-lived (roughly 86). For two donors (one aged 18 to 29 and one aged 80 or older), the study analyzed two additional independent replicas of 1 million unique cDNA reads from the same blood draw. To track age-related changes in TCR beta repertoire diversity, the study relied on deep sequencing normalized with unique cDNA molecular identifiers. Study-level results and caveats: Observed TCR beta diversity correlated strongly with the percentage of naive T cells measured by flow cytometry. Compared with the aged group, more naive CD4+ T cells, fewer expanded clones and increased TCR diversity were shown by the long-lived group, suggesting age selection. Conclusive comparison of naive and antigen-experienced compartments was prevented by the profiling of bulk unsorted PBMCs. Estimates of total diversity based on one million sequenced T cells were considered lower bounds and underestimates. Observed TCR beta diversity per million T cells fell roughly linearly with age, and a significant reduction was already apparent by age roughly 40. Because the CMV infection status of the donors was unknown, age-related changes in expanded clonotypes may potentially have been confounded.

In this sample, this clonotype turned up a few times. No cognate antigen has been identified for it. Within one base of it there is no much larger clone, and no base qualities were kept. Taken from the germline V gene, the CDR1 and CDR2 loops are MDHEN and SYDVKM. From V the trimming removes 6 bases and from J it removes 5 bases, while the gene matches leave 2 bases of the junction unaccounted for. Spanning cysteine to phenylalanine, the CDR3 consists of 12 amino acids. Left in the record is the CDR3 DNA by itself, 36 bases read in frame from the first base. The library was built by means of 5' RACE. This sample was sequenced with an Illumina HiSeq 2500. A second PCR of roughly 7 to 12 cycles was performed with a sample-barcoded 5' primer and a J-beta primer mix. A template-switch 5' adaptor carrying 12 random nucleotides introduced a unique molecular identifier onto each TCR beta cDNA molecule. Each sample yielded at least 3 million CDR3-containing paired-end reads. First-strand cDNA synthesis was performed from all RNA using the Mint cDNA synthesis kit, with priming by a TRBC-specific oligonucleotide. All cDNA was treated with uracil-DNA glycosylase and then went through a first 18-cycle PCR with the universal primers M1SS and BC2_uni_R. The authors processed their data as follows. For normalization, 1 million high-quality reads, each with a distinct molecular identifier, were randomly selected from each sample. Instead of being binned into consensus sequences, reads with shared molecular identifiers were discarded. MiTCR, set to a Q25 quality threshold and the strictest error-elimination algorithm, was used for CDR3 identification, clonotype clustering and error correction. A nonparametric unseen species model with Euler transformation was used to estimate a lower bound on total TCR beta diversity. TCRdb applied fastp at Q25 and MiXCR to the public reads, then kept only in-frame beta chains. Rows are unified per CDR3 protein, each entry keeping the most common DNA and genes. V and J calls and clone size were set by TCRdb, not the authors. This sample is represented by about 800,000 distinct CDR3 sequences; 25% of them were singletons. The ten largest clones capture around 3.6% of the sample.

Systemically healthy Caucasian individuals from Russia, 35 to 40 in total and aged roughly 6 to 100 years, were included as donors. About 10 milliliters of peripheral blood were collected from each donor into EDTA-treated Vacutainer tubes. PBMCs were isolated by Ficoll-Paque density-gradient centrifugation, with at least 6 million obtained per sample. Total RNA, at least 5 micrograms per sample, was extracted from PBMCs with Trizol reagent. The percentages of naive CD45RAhigh/CD27high T cells were determined by flow cytometry on a PBMC aliquot from every donor. These records were also assigned to another study, of T cells of mothers and their children. That second publication adds: Nine systemically healthy Caucasian individuals served as donors, namely three mothers together with their six children. cDNA synthesis used all of the extracted RNA, with about 1.5 ug of RNA in each 15 ul reaction. In the second PCR, sample barcodes and 2-4 random nucleotides were introduced via the M1S primer. More than 9 million TCR beta CDR3 reads were obtained from each mother, and about 3 million reads were obtained from each child. TCR recombination output is similarly shaped by thymic selection in related and unrelated pairs, with a minor effect exerted by inherited differences. Normalized repertoire overlap in related mother-child pairs was always slightly higher than in unrelated mother-child pairs, but the difference was never significant. Persistent microchimeric T cell clones were not detected, at a sensitivity of 95 to 100 clones per million clonotypes. To look for features that set related mother-child pairs apart from unrelated individuals, the researchers ran deep NGS to compare the TCR beta repertoires of mothers and children. On average, the children were approximately 11 +/- 4 years old, while the mothers were around 42 +/- 4 years old. After adapters were ligated using NEBNext reagents, the libraries underwent 100+100 nt paired-end sequencing on an Illumina HiSeq 2000. To prevent cross-contamination, the mother and child libraries were prepared a month apart and were sequenced in separate runs. For each donor, somewhere between roughly 450,000 and 2,200,000 distinct TCR beta clonotypes were identified. Naive TCR beta clonotypes were estimated from low-frequency clonotypes matched to each donor's FACS-determined naive share, without sorting.

This clonotype originated in a boy aged 5-17 years in good health. The sequencing input was blood. The rearranged segments are TRBV28 and TRBJ2-7; the junction holds 9 bases that match TRBD1. The nucleotides read TGTGCCAGCAGGGACAGGGGCCACGAGCAGTACTTC. Its translation is CASRDRGHEQYF.